This TCR beta chain was identified during a study of cytomegalovirus exposure and HLA in healthy donors. Regarding the study as a whole: In all likelihood, a cluster of highly shared sequence variants was a sequencing artifact.

PCR primers comprised 60 Vbeta and 13 Jbeta primers. In the authors' methods: There were about 88 million unique TCR beta chains by a later count, and about 12 million of them were shared. Data came from immunoSEQ multiplex PCR; TCRdb stores just in-frame clones and leaves some out. V and J calls and clone size follow that table, whereas D and trimming were derived from the DNA. There are 150,000 to 200,000 clones in the sample; over 65% occur only once, and 1.5% to 2% lies in the top ten. As regards this clone: Its target is not known.

CDR3 length: 14 amino acids. Germline V gene lookup returns CDR1 ENHRY and CDR2 SYGVKD. Trimming at V came to 2 bases and at J to 2 bases, leaving 3 bases not matched to a gene. As for the donors, each was a healthy bone marrow donor. The sequence came from a young man in good health and CMV-seronegative. The J gene is TRBJ2-7, the V gene TRBV10-3; 7 bases align to TRBD2. The sequencing sample was made of PBMCs. In DNA form, the CDR3 reads TGTGCCATCAGTGAGACCGGGGGGACCTACGAGCAGTACTTC. Translation gives CAISETGGTYEQYF.